This TCR beta chain stems from a study of T cells after yellow fever vaccination. As for the study in general: In the case of low-cell-number fractions, SMART-Seq v4 Ultra Low Input was used for preparation.

There are a few counts of this clonotype. What it recognizes is unknown. This CDR3 has 14 amino acids. V trimming: 6 bases; J trimming: 2 bases; junction bases outside the gene matches: 9. Germline V gene sequence: CDR1 SQVTM, CDR2 ANQGSEA. MiXCR was run by TCRdb on the 5' RACE reads, yielding one entry per CDR3 protein. The sample has approximately 510,000 distinct CDR3 sequences; just over 20% are singletons. Study observations and caveats: Highly abundant clonotypes carried over from the bulk population could end up in FACS-sorted repertoires as contaminants. The booster response re-showed most primary clones: 96% CD4, about 89% CD8. CD4 and CD8 compartments shared a small share of clonotypes.

The TCR comes from a man between 18 and 29 years old who received the YFV17D yellow fever vaccine. The V and J genes are TRBV29-1 and TRBJ1-2, with TRBD1 matching over 7 bases. The source material was PBMCs, sampled roughly 20 days after the first yellow fever vaccination. CDR3 sequence (DNA): TGCAGCGTGGGAACCGGGACAGTAAACTATGGCTACACCTTC. This translates into CSVGTGTVNYGYTF.